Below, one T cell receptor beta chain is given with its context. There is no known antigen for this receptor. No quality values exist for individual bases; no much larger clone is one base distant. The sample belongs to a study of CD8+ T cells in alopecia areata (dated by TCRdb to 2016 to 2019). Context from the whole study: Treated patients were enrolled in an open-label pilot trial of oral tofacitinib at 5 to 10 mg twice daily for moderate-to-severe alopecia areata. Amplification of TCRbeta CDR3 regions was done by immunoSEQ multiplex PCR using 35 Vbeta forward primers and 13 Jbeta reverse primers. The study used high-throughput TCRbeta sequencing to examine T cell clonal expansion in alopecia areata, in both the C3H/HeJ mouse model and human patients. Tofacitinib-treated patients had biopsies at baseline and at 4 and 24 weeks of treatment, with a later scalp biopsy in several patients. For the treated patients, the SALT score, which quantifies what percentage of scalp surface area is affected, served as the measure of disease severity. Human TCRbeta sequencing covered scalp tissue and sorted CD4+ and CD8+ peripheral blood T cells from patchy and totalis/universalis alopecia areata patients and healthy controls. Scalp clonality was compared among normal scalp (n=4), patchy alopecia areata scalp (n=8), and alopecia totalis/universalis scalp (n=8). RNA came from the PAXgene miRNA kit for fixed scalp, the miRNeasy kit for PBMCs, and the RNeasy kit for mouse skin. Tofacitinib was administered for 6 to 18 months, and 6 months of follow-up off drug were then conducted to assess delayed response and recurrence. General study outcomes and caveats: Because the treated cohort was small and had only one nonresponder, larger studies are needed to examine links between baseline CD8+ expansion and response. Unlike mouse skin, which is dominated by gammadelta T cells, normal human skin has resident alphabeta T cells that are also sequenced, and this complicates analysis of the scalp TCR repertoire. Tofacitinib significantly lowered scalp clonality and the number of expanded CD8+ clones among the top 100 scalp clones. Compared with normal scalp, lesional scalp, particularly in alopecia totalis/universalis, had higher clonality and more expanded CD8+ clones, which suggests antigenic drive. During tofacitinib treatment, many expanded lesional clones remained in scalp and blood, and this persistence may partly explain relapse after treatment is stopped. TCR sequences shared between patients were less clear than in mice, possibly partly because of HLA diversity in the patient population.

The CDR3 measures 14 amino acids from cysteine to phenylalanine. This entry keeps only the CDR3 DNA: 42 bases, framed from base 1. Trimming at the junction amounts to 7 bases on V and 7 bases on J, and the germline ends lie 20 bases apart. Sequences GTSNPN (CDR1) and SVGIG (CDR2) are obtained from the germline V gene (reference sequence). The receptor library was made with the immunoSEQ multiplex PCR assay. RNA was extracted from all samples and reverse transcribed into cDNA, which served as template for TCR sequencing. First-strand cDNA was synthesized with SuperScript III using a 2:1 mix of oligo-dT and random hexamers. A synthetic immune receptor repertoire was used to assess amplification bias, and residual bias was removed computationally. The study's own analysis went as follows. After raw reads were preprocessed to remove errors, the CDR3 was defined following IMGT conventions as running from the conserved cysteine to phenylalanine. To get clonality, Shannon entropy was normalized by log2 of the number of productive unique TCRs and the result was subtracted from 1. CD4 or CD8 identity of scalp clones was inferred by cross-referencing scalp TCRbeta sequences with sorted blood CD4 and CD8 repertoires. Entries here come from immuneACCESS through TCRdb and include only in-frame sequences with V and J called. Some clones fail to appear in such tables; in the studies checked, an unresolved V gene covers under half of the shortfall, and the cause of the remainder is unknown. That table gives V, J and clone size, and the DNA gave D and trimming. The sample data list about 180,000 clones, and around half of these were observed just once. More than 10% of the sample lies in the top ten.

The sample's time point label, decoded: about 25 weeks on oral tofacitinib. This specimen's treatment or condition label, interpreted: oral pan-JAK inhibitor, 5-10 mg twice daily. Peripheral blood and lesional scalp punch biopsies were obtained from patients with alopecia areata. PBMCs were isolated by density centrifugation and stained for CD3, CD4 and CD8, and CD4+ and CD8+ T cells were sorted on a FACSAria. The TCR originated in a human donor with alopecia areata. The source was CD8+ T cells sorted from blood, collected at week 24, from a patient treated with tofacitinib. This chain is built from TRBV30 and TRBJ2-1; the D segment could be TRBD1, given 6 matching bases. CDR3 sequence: CAFSTGQGINEQFF. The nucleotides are TGTGCCTTCAGCACAGGGCAGGGTATAAATGAGCAGTTCTTC.